This T cell receptor (beta chain) is from a study of T-cell memory formation after mild COVID-19. The study, taken as a whole, reports: In second-wave clones peaking day 37, SARS-CoV-2 specificity remained unconfirmed. Cross-reactive memory appears to have joined, as suggested by some responding clones showing up in pre-infection memory. Contracting clones, day 15 to 85, had balanced CD4/CD8, and later expanders favored CD4+.

Libraries for TCRalpha and TCRbeta carried sample barcodes and unique molecular identifiers via 5'RACE. Using its own MiXCR run on the 5' RACE reads, TCRdb lists one record per CDR3 protein. This sample yields just under 550,000 distinct CDR3 sequences, of which over 20% are seen a single time; around 12% belongs to the top ten. As to this clonotype: Its antigen is currently unknown. Sequence at one end of the junction differs from germline and may be a read error.

Looked up from germline, CDR1 is SEHNR and CDR2 is FQNEAQ (reference sequence). This CDR3 is 12 amino acids long. This chain links TRBV7-9 with TRBJ1-1; D ambiguous. The source material was PBMCs or a T cell subset sorted from them (not recorded which). The TCR was taken from an adult woman who had mild COVID-19 (a few samples of this study predate the infection). Cell type and time point are not known. The CDR3: CASSVASGGAFF. CDR3 DNA sequence: TGTGCCAGCAGCGTAGCGTCGGGTGGAGCTTTCTTT.